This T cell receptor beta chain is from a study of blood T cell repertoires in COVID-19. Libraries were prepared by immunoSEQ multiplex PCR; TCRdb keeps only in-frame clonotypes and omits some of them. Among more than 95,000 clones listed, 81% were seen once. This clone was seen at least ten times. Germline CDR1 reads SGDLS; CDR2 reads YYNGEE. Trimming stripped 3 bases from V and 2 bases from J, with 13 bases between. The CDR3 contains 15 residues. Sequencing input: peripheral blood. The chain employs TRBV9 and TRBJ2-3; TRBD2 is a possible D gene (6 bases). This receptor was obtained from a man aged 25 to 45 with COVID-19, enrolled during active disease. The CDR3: CASSASWGDTDTQYF. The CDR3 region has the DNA TGTGCCAGCAGCGCCTCTTGGGGGGACACAGATACGCAGTATTTT.